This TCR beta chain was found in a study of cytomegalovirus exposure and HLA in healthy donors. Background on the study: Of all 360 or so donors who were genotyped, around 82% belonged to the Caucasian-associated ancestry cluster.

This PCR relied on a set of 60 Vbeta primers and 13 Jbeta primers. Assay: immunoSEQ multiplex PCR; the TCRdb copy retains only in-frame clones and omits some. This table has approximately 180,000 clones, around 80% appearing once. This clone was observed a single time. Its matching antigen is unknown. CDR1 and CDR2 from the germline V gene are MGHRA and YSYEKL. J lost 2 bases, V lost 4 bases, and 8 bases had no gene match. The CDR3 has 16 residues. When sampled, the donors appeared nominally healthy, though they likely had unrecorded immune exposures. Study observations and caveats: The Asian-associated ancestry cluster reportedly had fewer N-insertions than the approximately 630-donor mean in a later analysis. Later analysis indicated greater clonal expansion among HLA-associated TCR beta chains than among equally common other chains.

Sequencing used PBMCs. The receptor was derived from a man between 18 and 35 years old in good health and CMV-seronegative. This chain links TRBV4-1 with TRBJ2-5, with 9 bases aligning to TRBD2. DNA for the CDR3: TGCGCCAGCAGCCCCCTGAGCGGGGGGAAACAAGAGACCCAGTACTTC. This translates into CASSPLSGGKQETQYF.